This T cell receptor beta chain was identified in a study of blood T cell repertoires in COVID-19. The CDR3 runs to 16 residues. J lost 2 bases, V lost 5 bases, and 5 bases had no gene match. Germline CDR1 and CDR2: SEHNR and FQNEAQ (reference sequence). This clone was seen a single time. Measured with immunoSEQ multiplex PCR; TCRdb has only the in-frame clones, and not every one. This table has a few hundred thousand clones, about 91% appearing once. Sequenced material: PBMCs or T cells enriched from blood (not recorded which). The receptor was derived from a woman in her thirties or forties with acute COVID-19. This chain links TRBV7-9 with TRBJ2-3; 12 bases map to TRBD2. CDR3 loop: CASSHRLAGVTDTQYF. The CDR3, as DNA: TGTGCCAGCAGCCATCGACTAGCGGGGGTCACAGATACGCAGTATTTT.